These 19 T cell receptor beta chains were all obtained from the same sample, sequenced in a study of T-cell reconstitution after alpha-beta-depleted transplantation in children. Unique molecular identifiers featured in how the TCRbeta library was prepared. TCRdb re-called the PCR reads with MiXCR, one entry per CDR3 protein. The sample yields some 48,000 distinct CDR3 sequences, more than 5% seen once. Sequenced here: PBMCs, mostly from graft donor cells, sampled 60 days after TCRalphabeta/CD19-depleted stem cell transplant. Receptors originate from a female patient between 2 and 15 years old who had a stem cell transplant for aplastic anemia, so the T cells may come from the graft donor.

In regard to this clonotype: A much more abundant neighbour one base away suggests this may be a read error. The CDR3: CASSLDPTSGKNEQFF. The CDR3 coding sequence is TGTGCCAGCAGCTTGGATCCGACTAGCGGGAAGAATGAGCAGTTCTTC. The chain links TRBV11-1 to TRBJ2-1; 11 bases are a match to TRBD2. The CDR3 is 16 residues long. From germline, CDR1 is SGHAT and CDR2 FQDESV (reference sequence). J gave up 7 bases and V 3 bases, and 8 bases lay outside the gene matches.

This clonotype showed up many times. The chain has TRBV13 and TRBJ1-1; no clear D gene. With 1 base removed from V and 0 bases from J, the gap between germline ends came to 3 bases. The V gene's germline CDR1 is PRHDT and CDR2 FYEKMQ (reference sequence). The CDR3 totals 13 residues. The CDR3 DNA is TGTGCCAGCAGCTTAGAGGTGAACACTGAAGCTTTCTTT. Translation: CASSLEVNTEAFF.

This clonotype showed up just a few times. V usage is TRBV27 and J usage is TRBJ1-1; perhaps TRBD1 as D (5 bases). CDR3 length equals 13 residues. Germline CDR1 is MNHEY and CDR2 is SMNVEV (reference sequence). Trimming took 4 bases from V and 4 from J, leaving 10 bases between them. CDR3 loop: CASSSRASTEAFF. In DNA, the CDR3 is TGTGCCAGCAGTTCCAGGGCTAGCACTGAAGCTTTCTTT.

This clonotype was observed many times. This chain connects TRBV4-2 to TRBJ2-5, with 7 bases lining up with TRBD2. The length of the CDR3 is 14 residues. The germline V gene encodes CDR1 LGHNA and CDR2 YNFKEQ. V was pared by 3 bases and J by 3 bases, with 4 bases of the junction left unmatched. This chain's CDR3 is CASSHGLAEETQYF. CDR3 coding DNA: TGTGCCAGCAGCCACGGGCTAGCGGAAGAGACCCAGTACTTC.

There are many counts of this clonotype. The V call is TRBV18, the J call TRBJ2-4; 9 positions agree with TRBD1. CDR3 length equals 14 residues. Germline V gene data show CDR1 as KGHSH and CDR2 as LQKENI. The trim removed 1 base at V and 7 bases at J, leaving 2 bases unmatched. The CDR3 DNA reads TGTGCCAGCTCACCACTCGGACAGGGGAACATTCAGTACTTC. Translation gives CASSPLGQGNIQYF.

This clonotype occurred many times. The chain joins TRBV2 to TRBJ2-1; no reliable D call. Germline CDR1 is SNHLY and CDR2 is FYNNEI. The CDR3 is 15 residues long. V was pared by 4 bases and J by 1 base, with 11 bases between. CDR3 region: CASSVGRKSYNEQFF. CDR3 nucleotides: TGTGCCAGCAGTGTGGGAAGAAAGTCCTACAATGAGCAGTTCTTC.

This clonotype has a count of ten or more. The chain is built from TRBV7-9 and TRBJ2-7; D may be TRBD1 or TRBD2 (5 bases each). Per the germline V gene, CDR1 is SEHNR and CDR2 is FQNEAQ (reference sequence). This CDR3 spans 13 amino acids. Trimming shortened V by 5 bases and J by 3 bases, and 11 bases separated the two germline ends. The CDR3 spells CASSPGAGYEQYF. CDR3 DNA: TGTGCCAGCAGCCCCGGGGCCGGCTACGAGCAGTACTTC.

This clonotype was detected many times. The CDR3 DNA reads TGTGCCAGCAGTTGGGGAGAGACCCAGTACTTC. It translates to CASSWGETQYF. The chain joins TRBV12-3 or TRBV12-4 to TRBJ2-5; D remains ambiguous. This CDR3 has 11 amino acids. V dropped 4 bases and J dropped 4 bases, with 4 bases sitting between them.

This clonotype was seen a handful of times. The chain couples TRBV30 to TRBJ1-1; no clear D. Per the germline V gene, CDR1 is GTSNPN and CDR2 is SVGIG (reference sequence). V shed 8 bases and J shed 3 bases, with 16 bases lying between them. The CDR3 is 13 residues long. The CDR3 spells CALKAILYTEAFF. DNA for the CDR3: TGTGCCCTAAAGGCAATACTGTACACTGAAGCTTTCTTT.

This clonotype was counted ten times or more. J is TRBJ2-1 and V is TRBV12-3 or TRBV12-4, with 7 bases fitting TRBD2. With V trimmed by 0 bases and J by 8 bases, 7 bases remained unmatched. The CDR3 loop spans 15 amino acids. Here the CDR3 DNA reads TGTGCCAGCAGTTTAGCGGGAGGGCCGTGGGATGAGCAGTTCTTC. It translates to CASSLAGGPWDEQFF.

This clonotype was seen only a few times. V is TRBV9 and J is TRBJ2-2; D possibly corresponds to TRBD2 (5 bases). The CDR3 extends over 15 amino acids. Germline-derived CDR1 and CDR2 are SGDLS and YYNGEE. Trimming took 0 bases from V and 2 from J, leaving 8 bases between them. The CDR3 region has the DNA TGTGCCAGCAGCGTAGGGGGAGACAACACCGGGGAGCTGTTTTTT. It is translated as CASSVGGDNTGELFF.

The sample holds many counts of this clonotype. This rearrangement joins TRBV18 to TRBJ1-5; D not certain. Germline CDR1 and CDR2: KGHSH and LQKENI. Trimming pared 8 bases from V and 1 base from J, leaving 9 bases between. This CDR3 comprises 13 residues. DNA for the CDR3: TGTGCCAGCGCCAAGGAAAGCAATCAGCCCCAGCATTTT. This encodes CASAKESNQPQHF.

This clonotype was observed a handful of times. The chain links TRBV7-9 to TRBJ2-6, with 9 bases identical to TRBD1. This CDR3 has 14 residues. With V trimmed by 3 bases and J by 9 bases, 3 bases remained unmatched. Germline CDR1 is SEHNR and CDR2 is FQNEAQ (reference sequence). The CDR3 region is CASSLTGGDNVLTF. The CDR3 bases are TGTGCCAGCAGCTTGACAGGGGGTGACAACGTCCTGACTTTC.

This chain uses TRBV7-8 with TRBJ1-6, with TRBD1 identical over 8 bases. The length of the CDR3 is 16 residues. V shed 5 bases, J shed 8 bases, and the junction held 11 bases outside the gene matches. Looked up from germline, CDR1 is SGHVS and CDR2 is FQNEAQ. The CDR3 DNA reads TGTGCCAGCAGCCGACAGGGGTCCCTGGGACATTCACCCCTCCACTTT. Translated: CASSRQGSLGHSPLHF.

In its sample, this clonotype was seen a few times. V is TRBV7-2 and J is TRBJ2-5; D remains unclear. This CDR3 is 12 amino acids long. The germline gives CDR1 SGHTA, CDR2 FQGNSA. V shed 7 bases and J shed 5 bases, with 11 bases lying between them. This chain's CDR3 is CASNNIGETQYF. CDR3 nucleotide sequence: TGTGCCAGCAACAACATTGGGGAGACCCAGTACTTC.

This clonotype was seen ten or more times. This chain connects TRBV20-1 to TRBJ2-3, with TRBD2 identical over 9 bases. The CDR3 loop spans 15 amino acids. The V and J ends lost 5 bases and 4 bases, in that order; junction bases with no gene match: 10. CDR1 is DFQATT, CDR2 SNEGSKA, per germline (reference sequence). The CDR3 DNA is TGCAGTGCTCTGGAGGGGCGGGGGGGCGCAGATACGCAGTATTTT. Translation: CSALEGRGGADTQYF.

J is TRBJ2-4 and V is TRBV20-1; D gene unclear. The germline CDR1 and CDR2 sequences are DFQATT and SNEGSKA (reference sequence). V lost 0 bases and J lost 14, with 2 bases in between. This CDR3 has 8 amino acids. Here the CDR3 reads CSARDKYF. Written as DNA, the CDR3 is TGCAGTGCTAGAGATAAGTACTTC.

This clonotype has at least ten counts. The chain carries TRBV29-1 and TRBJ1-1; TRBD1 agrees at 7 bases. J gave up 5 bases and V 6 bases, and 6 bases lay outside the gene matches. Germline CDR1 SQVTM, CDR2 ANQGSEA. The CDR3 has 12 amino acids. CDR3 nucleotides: TGCAGCGTCTCGTCAGGGGGGACTGAAGCTTTCTTT. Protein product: CSVSSGGTEAFF.

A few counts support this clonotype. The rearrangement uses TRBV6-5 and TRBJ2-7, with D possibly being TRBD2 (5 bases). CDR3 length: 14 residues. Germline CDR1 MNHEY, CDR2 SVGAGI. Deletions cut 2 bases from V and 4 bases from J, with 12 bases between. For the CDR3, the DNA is TGTGCCAGCAGTTACACGGGAAAAAGGTACGAGCAGTACTTC. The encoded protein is CASSYTGKRYEQYF.